Presented here are 28 T cell receptor beta chains from one specimen sequenced in a study of early T cells in non-severe SARS-CoV-2 infection. MiXCR was run by TCRdb on the 5' RACE reads, yielding one entry per CDR3 protein. This sample has 70,000 to 85,000 distinct CDR3 sequences, with more than 4% found just once. Material: whole blood, obtained at baseline. The source of these receptors is an adult who was a healthcare worker with PCR-confirmed SARS-CoV-2 infection or an uninfected control (not recorded which).

In its sample, this clonotype was seen many times. The chain links TRBV29-1 to TRBJ2-7; D unclear. Trimming shortened V by 3 bases and J by 0 bases, and 15 bases separated the two germline ends. CDR1 and CDR2 from the germline V gene are SQVTM and ANQGSEA. CDR3 length: 15 amino acids. CDR3 amino acids: CSVELWGTLSYEQYF. The CDR3 DNA follows: TGCAGCGTTGAGCTGTGGGGAACCCTCTCCTACGAGCAGTACTTC.

This clonotype showed up many times. The chain recombines TRBV29-1 with TRBJ1-2; a weak D match, TRBD1 (5 bases). The length of the CDR3 is 13 residues. Germline-derived CDR1 and CDR2 are SQVTM and ANQGSEA. The V end was cut by 4 bases, the J end by 3 bases, with 12 bases between. CDR3: CSVVKQEYYGYTF. For the CDR3, the DNA is TGCAGCGTTGTAAAACAGGAATACTATGGCTACACCTTC.

This clonotype has at least ten counts. The chain joins TRBV20-1 to TRBJ2-7; 7 bases are shared with TRBD1. This CDR3 contains 14 residues. V lost 0 bases, J lost 2 bases, and 4 bases stayed unmatched. The germline gives CDR1 DFQATT, CDR2 SNEGSKA (reference sequence). This CDR3 reads CSARDLTGAYEQYF. In DNA form, the CDR3 reads TGCAGTGCTAGAGATCTAACAGGGGCCTACGAGCAGTACTTC.

A few counts support this clonotype. The V and J genes are TRBV10-3 and TRBJ2-1; the match to TRBD1 covers 8 bases. V lost 7 bases and J lost 6; bases outside the gene matches: 8. Germline V gives CDR1 ENHRY, CDR2 SYGVKD. This CDR3 contains 14 residues. The CDR3: CAITLDRASNEQFF. The CDR3 DNA sequence: TGTGCCATCACCCTGGACAGGGCTAGCAATGAGCAGTTCTTC.

This clonotype was observed at least ten times. The genes are TRBV6-1 and TRBJ1-1; unclear D gene. V was pared by 8 bases and J by 2 bases, with 6 bases between. Per germline, CDR1 MNHNS and CDR2 SASEGT. This CDR3 is 11 amino acids long. In DNA, the CDR3 is TGTGCCAGCCGCAGTAACACTGAAGCTTTCTTT. This translates into CASRSNTEAFF.

CDR3 region: CASSWSSGANVLTF. Here the CDR3 DNA reads TGTGCCAGCAGTTGGTCCTCTGGGGCCAACGTCCTGACTTTC. The chain is built from TRBV27 and TRBJ2-6, with D unclear. The CDR3 extends over 14 amino acids. Germline values: CDR1 MNHEY, CDR2 SMNVEV (reference sequence). The V and J ends lost 4 bases and 0 bases respectively, with 4 bases between them.

Ten or more counts support this clonotype. In nucleotides, the CDR3 is TGTGCCAGCAGCTGGTATGGGACTAGCGGGAGGGTGGATGAGCAGTTCTTC. It is translated as CASSWYGTSGRVDEQFF. The chain joins TRBV7-9 to TRBJ2-1; 16 positions match TRBD2. Trimming at V came to 4 bases and at J to 8 bases, leaving 8 bases not matched to a gene. The germline CDR1 and CDR2 sequences are SEHNR and FQNEAQ (reference sequence). The CDR3 runs 17 residues.

J is TRBJ2-1 and V is TRBV10-3, with a possible D match to TRBD2 (5 bases). Germline V lookup: CDR1 ENHRY, CDR2 SYGVKD. V was clipped by 2 bases and J by 8 bases, with 22 bases between them. The CDR3 length is 17 residues. This CDR3 is CAISEGPGSLLRDEQFF. CDR3 sequence (DNA): TGTGCCATCAGTGAGGGTCCGGGGTCCCTCCTAAGGGATGAGCAGTTCTTC.

Only a few counts were recorded for this clonotype. This sequence joins TRBV3-1 and TRBJ2-2; tentatively, D is TRBD1 (6 bases). The ends were cut back, 3 bases at V and 5 bases at J, with 16 bases in the middle. The germline V gene has CDR1 LGHDT and CDR2 YNNKEL (reference sequence). This CDR3 region has 16 residues. The CDR3 region is CASSQNRVGSTGELFF. DNA of the CDR3: TGTGCCAGCAGCCAGAACAGGGTAGGATCTACCGGGGAGCTGTTTTTT.

In its sample, this clonotype was seen many times. This rearrangement joins TRBV11-2 to TRBJ2-1; 9 nucleotides align to TRBD1. The CDR3 consists of 17 residues. Germline values: CDR1 SGHAT, CDR2 FQNNGV. J lost 1 base, V lost 6 bases, and 10 bases had no gene match. The CDR3 loop is CASSSRRTGESYNEQFF. Here the CDR3 DNA reads TGTGCCAGCAGTTCGAGGAGGACAGGGGAATCCTACAATGAGCAGTTCTTC.

This clonotype was recorded at least ten times. The DNA for the CDR3 is TGTGCCAGCAGCTTAGAACTAGCGGGCAACAATGAGCAGTTCTTC. Its translation is CASSLELAGNNEQFF. This chain joins TRBV11-1 and TRBJ2-1; TRBD2 matches 9 bases. Germline V gene data show CDR1 as SGHAT and CDR2 as FQDESV (reference sequence). This CDR3 spans 15 amino acids. Trimming cost V 1 base and J 5 bases; bases outside gene matches: 3.

The chain links TRBV21-1 to TRBJ1-5; the DNA was not compared with TRBD1, the D call given in the table. TRBV21-1 is deemed a pseudogene. The CDR3 is 16 amino acids. The CDR3, as DNA: TGTGCCAGCAGCAAAGTGGGGACAGAGACAAATCAGCCCCAGCATTTT. Protein sequence: CASSKVGTETNQPQHF.

This clonotype was seen more than once but under ten times. The rearrangement joins TRBV7-2 to TRBJ2-1, with no clear D. Trimming shortened V by 0 bases and J by 10 bases, and 13 bases separated the two germline ends. Germline V gene data show CDR1 as SGHTA and CDR2 as FQGNSA. The CDR3 sequence is 14 residues long. The CDR3 DNA follows: TGTGCCAGCAGCTTAGCGGGCACCGCGAGGGAGCAGTTCTTC. Protein product: CASSLAGTAREQFF.

This clonotype has at least ten counts. V and J are TRBV6-5 and TRBJ2-7; tentative D call: TRBD2 (6 bases). V dropped 0 bases and J dropped 4 bases, with 13 bases sitting between them. Per the germline V gene, CDR1 is MNHEY and CDR2 is SVGAGI. The CDR3 runs to 15 residues. The CDR3 spells CASSYSASGGYEQYF. The CDR3 coding sequence is TGTGCCAGCAGTTACTCGGCAAGTGGGGGGTACGAGCAGTACTTC.

This clonotype was observed a handful of times. This chain uses TRBV11-3 with TRBJ2-3, with 7 bases fitting TRBD1. The J segment lost 3 bases and the V segment lost 5 bases, leaving 5 bases of the junction unmatched. The CDR3 runs to 14 residues. CDR1 and CDR2 (germline): SGHNT, YENEEA. CDR3 in DNA: TGTGCCAGCAGCCTCGGACAGGAGACAGATACGCAGTATTTT. Protein product: CASSLGQETDTQYF.

The chain couples TRBV9 to TRBJ2-2; TRBD1 aligns across 10 bases. This CDR3 has 16 amino acids. J gave up 5 bases and V 4 bases, and 8 bases lay outside the gene matches. CDR1 and CDR2 (germline): SGDLS, YYNGEE. In DNA form, the CDR3 reads TGTGCCAGCAGCCTAAGACAGGGGGCAGAGACCGGGGAGCTGTTTTTT. Translation gives CASSLRQGAETGELFF.

This clonotype has ten or more counts. V and J are TRBV5-5 and TRBJ1-1; D perhaps matches TRBD1 (5 bases). Trimming shortened V by 2 bases and J by 4 bases, and 15 bases separated the two germline ends. The germline V gene encodes CDR1 SGHKS and CDR2 YYEKEE (reference sequence). This CDR3 is 15 amino acids long. CDR3 amino acids: CASSFGALGGTEAFF. The CDR3 region has the DNA TGTGCCAGCAGCTTCGGGGCCTTAGGAGGCACTGAAGCTTTCTTT.

The genes are TRBV6-5 and TRBJ2-1; a weak D match, TRBD2 (6 bases). The germline V gene has CDR1 MNHEY and CDR2 SVGAGI. CDR3 size: 14 residues. With 10 bases removed from V and 7 bases from J, the gap between germline ends came to 20 bases. CDR3 in amino acids: CATLGDLEGNEQFF. The DNA of the CDR3 is TGTGCCACCCTCGGGGACTTAGAGGGAAATGAGCAGTTCTTC.

This clonotype was recorded a few times. This rearrangement joins TRBV7-9 to TRBJ2-1; 10 nucleotides match TRBD2. The V gene end was trimmed by 1 base and the J gene end by 8 bases; junction bases not matched to a gene: 5. This CDR3 is 15 amino acids long. From germline, CDR1 is SEHNR and CDR2 FQNEAQ (reference sequence). The CDR3 sequence is CASSLGSGRAHEQFF. The DNA of the CDR3 is TGTGCCAGCAGCTTAGGAAGCGGGAGGGCCCATGAGCAGTTCTTC. Drawing the rest from reference TRBV7-9 and TRBJ2-1, the complete variable domain is DTGVSQNPRHKITKRGQNVTFRCDPISEHNRLYWYRQTLGQGPEFLTYFQNEAQLEKSRLLSDRFSAERPKGSFSTLEIQRTEQGDSAMYLCASSLGSGRAHEQFFGPGTRLTVL.

This clonotype was recorded many times. The rearrangement joins TRBV11-2 to TRBJ2-7; D perhaps matches TRBD2 (6 bases). CDR3 length: 13 residues. V was cut by 5 bases and J by 6 bases, with 14 bases left in between. Germline lookup yields CDR1 SGHAT and CDR2 FQNNGV. CDR3 sequence (DNA): TGTGCCAGCAGCGAAAACTCCGGGGGCGAGCAGTACTTC. It yields the protein CASSENSGGEQYF.

The rearrangement joins TRBV12-3 or TRBV12-4 to TRBJ2-4; TRBD1 aligns across 7 bases. With V trimmed by 7 bases and J by 7 bases, 7 bases remained unmatched. The CDR3 has 13 residues. CDR3 DNA: TGTGCCAGCACCACAGGGGTGAAGAACATTCAGTACTTC. Its protein is CASTTGVKNIQYF.

Only a few counts were recorded for this clonotype. J is TRBJ2-1 and V is TRBV30, with 10 bases aligning to TRBD2. In germline, CDR1 is GTSNPN, CDR2 SVGIG (reference sequence). The CDR3 extends over 15 amino acids. J was trimmed by 9 bases and V by 8 bases; bases with no gene match: 16. This CDR3 is CANTARLAGDSEQFF. CDR3 DNA sequence: TGTGCCAATACCGCTCGGCTAGCGGGAGATTCTGAGCAGTTCTTC. The variable domain in full, with the rest retrieved from reference TRBV30 and TRBJ2-1, is SQTIHQWPATLVQPVGSPLSLECTVEGTSNPNLYWYRQAAGRGLQLLFYSVGIGQISSEVPQNLSASRPQDRQFILSSKKLLLSDSGFYLCANTARLAGDSEQFFGPGTRLTVL.

As DNA, the CDR3 is TGTGCCAGCAGCGGATTGGCAAATGAGCAGTTCTTC. Translated: CASSGLANEQFF. The chain employs TRBV3-1 and TRBJ2-1; D is ambiguous. This CDR3 comprises 12 residues. Germline CDR1 and CDR2: LGHDT and YNNKEL (reference sequence). Trimming took 5 bases from V and 7 from J, leaving 9 bases between them.

This clonotype came up many times. This sequence joins TRBV7-8 and TRBJ1-1, with D possibly TRBD1 on 6 matching bases. V shed 1 base and J shed 2 bases, with 11 bases lying between them. CDR1 is SGHVS and CDR2 is FQNEAQ in the germline V gene. This CDR3 has 15 amino acids. The CDR3 region is CASSLGLQGNTEAFF. In DNA, the CDR3 is TGTGCCAGCAGCTTAGGTCTACAGGGTAACACTGAAGCTTTCTTT.

This chain links TRBV5-1 with TRBJ2-1; 8 nucleotides line up with TRBD2. The CDR3 extends over 17 amino acids. The germline V gene has CDR1 SGHRS and CDR2 YFSETQ. V shed 3 bases, J shed 5 bases, and the junction held 13 bases outside the gene matches. CDR3 in amino acids: CASSSKITSGIHNEQFF. CDR3 bases: TGCGCCAGCAGCTCCAAAATTACTAGCGGTATTCACAATGAGCAGTTCTTC.

In this sample, this clonotype turned up many times. The chain joins TRBV27 to TRBJ2-3, with D hard to call. This CDR3 has 13 amino acids. V lost 3 bases and J 4 bases, leaving 8 bases between the germline ends. CDR1 and CDR2 (germline): MNHEY, SMNVEV (reference sequence). The DNA for the CDR3 is TGTGCCAGCAGTTTTCCAGGATCAGATACGCAGTATTTT. This codes for CASSFPGSDTQYF.

This clonotype was seen only a few times. V usage is TRBV3-1 and J usage is TRBJ2-7; D not resolved. Per germline, CDR1 LGHDT and CDR2 YNNKEL (reference sequence). This CDR3 contains 14 residues. V lost 0 bases and J 2 bases, leaving 8 bases between the germline ends. CDR3 bases: TGTGCCAGCAGCCAAGAAGTCCCCCCCTACGAGCAGTACTTC. Translating gives CASSQEVPPYEQYF.

There are many counts of this clonotype. The chain couples TRBV6-2 or TRBV6-3 to TRBJ2-7; 12 nucleotides match TRBD2. Germline V CDR1 and CDR2: MNHEY, SVGEGT. The V gene end was trimmed by 5 bases and the J gene end by 2 bases; junction bases not matched to a gene: 1. The CDR3 is 14 amino acids. The CDR3: CASSLAGGAYEQYF. CDR3 nucleotide sequence: TGTGCCAGCAGTCTAGCGGGAGGGGCCTACGAGCAGTACTTC.